Following are 27 T cell receptor beta chains from one sample sequenced in a study of patients and donors after allogeneic stem cell transplantation. TCRdb fed the RT-PCR reads into MiXCR, producing one record per CDR3 protein. The sample lists around 150,000 distinct CDR3 sequences; about 40% were seen once. Sequenced sample: blood, either unsorted or a sorted T cell fraction (not recorded which). The receptors derive from a human donor who was either an allogeneic HSCT recipient or a stem cell or donor lymphocyte infusion donor (not recorded which). It is not recorded whose cells these are; they may come from a transplant donor.

V usage is TRBV7-8 and J usage is TRBJ1-4, with 11 bases that match TRBD1. V gave up 4 bases and J gave up 5 bases; unmatched junction bases: 12. Germline CDR1 is SGHVS and CDR2 is FQNEAQ. The CDR3 length is 18 residues. CDR3 DNA: TGTGCCAGCAGCTCGGTCCCGGGACAGGGGGTGGTAAATGAAAAACTGTTTTTT. This encodes CASSSVPGQGVVNEKLFF.

This clonotype is labeled medium-sized. V is TRBV6-6 and J is TRBJ1-1, with a possible D match to TRBD1 (5 bases). The CDR3 has 14 amino acids. The V end was cut by 2 bases, the J end by 2 bases, with 9 bases between. Per the germline V gene, CDR1 is MNHNY and CDR2 is SVGAGI (reference sequence). CDR3 sequence: CASSYGGANTEAFF. In DNA, the CDR3 is TGTGCCAGCAGTTACGGTGGGGCTAACACTGAAGCTTTCTTT.

This clonotype occurred a few times. The CDR3 region has the DNA TGTGCCAGCAGCTCCCACCCTGCGGCACGAGGTGGCTACACCTTC. Translating it yields CASSSHPAARGGYTF. The V call is TRBV7-2, the J call TRBJ1-2; D call uncertain. Germline assignment: CDR1 SGHTA and CDR2 FQGNSA. V lost 4 bases, J lost 7 bases, and 19 bases lay in between. The CDR3 has 15 amino acids.

This clonotype was counted only a few times. This sequence joins TRBV20-1 and TRBJ1-5; a possible D gene is TRBD1 (5 bases). The CDR3 spans 13 residues. Trimming removed 0 bases at V and 2 bases at J, with 5 bases between. Germline V gene sequence: CDR1 DFQATT, CDR2 SNEGSKA (reference sequence). The CDR3 protein is CSAREGGNQPQHF. The CDR3 coding sequence is TGCAGTGCTAGAGAAGGGGGCAATCAGCCCCAGCATTTT.

The rearrangement joins TRBV3-1 to TRBJ2-7, with D perhaps matching TRBD2 (6 bases). The CDR3 spans 14 residues. With 1 base removed from V and 6 bases from J, the gap between germline ends came to 13 bases. Germline-derived CDR1 and CDR2 are LGHDT and YNNKEL (reference sequence). The CDR3 DNA reads TGTGCCAGCAGCCAAGTGAGCGGGTTGGGCGAGCAGTACTTC. Its translation is CASSQVSGLGEQYF.

This clonotype has only a few counts. The rearrangement joins TRBV20-1 to TRBJ2-3; 9 nucleotides align to TRBD2. CDR3 length: 15 amino acids. V dropped 3 bases and J dropped 4; count of bases not matched to a gene: 8. From germline, CDR1 is DFQATT and CDR2 SNEGSKA (reference sequence). The CDR3 sequence is CSASIVGLASDTQYF. The CDR3 bases are TGCAGTGCTAGCATAGTCGGACTAGCGTCAGATACGCAGTATTTT.

The V call is TRBV29-1, the J call TRBJ2-5; no definite D call. The germline CDR1 and CDR2 sequences are SQVTM and ANQGSEA. CDR3 length: 11 amino acids. Trimming removed 3 bases from V and 2 bases from J, with 4 bases in between. CDR3 coding DNA: TGCAGCGTTGACAAGCAAGAGACCCAGTACTTC. It specifies CSVDKQETQYF.

The gene calls are TRBV5-1 and TRBJ1-5; 9 nucleotides align to TRBD1. CDR1 SGHRS and CDR2 YFSETQ come from the germline V gene. CDR3 length: 14 amino acids. V was pared by 4 bases and J by 4 bases, with 3 bases of the junction left unmatched. The CDR3 coding sequence is TGCGCCAGCAGCGTGGGGACAGGGAATCAGCCCCAGCATTTT. Residues: CASSVGTGNQPQHF.

This clonotype was counted a few times. The chain uses TRBV5-6 and TRBJ2-7; D perhaps matches TRBD1 (5 bases). The germline CDR1 and CDR2 sequences are SGHDT and YYEEEE. The ends were cut back, 2 bases at V and 10 bases at J, with 13 bases in the middle. The CDR3 is 12 amino acids. CDR3 DNA: TGTGCCAGCAGCTTTGTTGCGGACAAACAGTACTTC. This sequence encodes CASSFVADKQYF.

The rearrangement joins TRBV7-2 to TRBJ1-3; D is unclear. The CDR3 is 14 amino acids. The germline V gene has CDR1 SGHTA and CDR2 FQGNSA. The V end lost 3 bases, the J end lost 8 bases, and 14 bases lay between the germline ends. Here the CDR3 reads CASSLRLHMDTIYF. The CDR3 nucleotides read TGTGCCAGCAGCTTGCGACTCCATATGGACACCATATATTTT.

The J gene is TRBJ2-7, the V gene TRBV7-9, with TRBD1 matching 8 bases. With 0 bases clipped from V and 5 bases from J, the junction kept 6 bases outside the gene matches. Germline CDR1 reads SEHNR; CDR2 reads FQNEAQ (reference sequence). The CDR3 totals 15 residues. Here the CDR3 reads CASSLAGGQGNEQYF. The CDR3 DNA reads TGTGCCAGCAGCTTAGCGGGAGGACAGGGAAACGAGCAGTACTTC.

The rearrangement links TRBV15 to TRBJ1-5, with a weak D call TRBD1 (6 bases). Germline V gene data show CDR1 as LNHNV and CDR2 as YYDKDF (reference sequence). The CDR3 sequence is 16 residues long. Trimming took 0 bases from V and 4 from J, leaving 13 bases between them. CDR3 coding DNA: TGTGCCACCAGCAGAGATAGGACAGTAAGGAATCAGCCCCAGCATTTT. Protein product: CATSRDRTVRNQPQHF.

The chain is built from TRBV7-9 and TRBJ2-3, with D tentatively TRBD1 (6 bases). The CDR3 runs to 13 residues. CDR1 and CDR2 (germline): SEHNR, FQNEAQ (reference sequence). Trimming stripped 8 bases from V and 0 bases from J, with 9 bases between. The CDR3 protein is CASLTGSTDTQYF. The CDR3 DNA reads TGTGCCAGCCTAACAGGGAGCACAGATACGCAGTATTTT.

This clonotype appeared a few times. The chain carries TRBV5-1 and TRBJ1-1; possibly TRBD1 for D (6 bases). Germline assignment: CDR1 SGHRS and CDR2 YFSETQ. Trimming removed 3 bases at V and 4 bases at J, with 16 bases between. This CDR3 contains 15 residues. In nucleotides, the CDR3 is TGCGCCAGCAGCTCACACCAGGGGTCCGGCACTGAAGCTTTCTTT. This translates into CASSSHQGSGTEAFF.

The genes are TRBV7-8 and TRBJ1-2, with TRBD1 as a possible D gene (6 bases). Germline V gives CDR1 SGHVS, CDR2 FQNEAQ. With 10 bases removed from V and 7 bases from J, the gap between germline ends came to 13 bases. The CDR3 covers 11 residues. As DNA, the CDR3 is TGTGCCATTGGGACAAAAGGTGGCTACACCTTC. This gives the protein CAIGTKGGYTF.

The chain links TRBV4-2 to TRBJ1-3; unclear D gene. Trimming left V 1 base short and J 0 bases short, with 10 bases between. The CDR3 sequence is 16 residues long. Germline V CDR1 and CDR2: LGHNA, YNFKEQ. The DNA for the CDR3 is TGTGCCAGCAGCCAAGGCGACGGCCCCTCTGGAAACACCATATATTTT. Its protein product is CASSQGDGPSGNTIYF.

This clonotype was recorded a few times. The rearrangement uses TRBV12-3 or TRBV12-4 and TRBJ1-1, with unresolved D. Trimming cost V 1 base and J 3 bases, with 3 bases left between them. This CDR3 spans 12 amino acids. In DNA, the CDR3 is TGTGCCAGCAGTTTAGAGGACACTGAAGCTTTCTTT. This translates into CASSLEDTEAFF.

V is TRBV3-1 and J is TRBJ1-1, with unresolved D. Between the trimmed V and J ends, which lost 5 bases and 5 bases, there was a span of 12 bases. CDR1 and CDR2 (germline): LGHDT, YNNKEL (reference sequence). This CDR3 region has 13 residues. CDR3 DNA sequence: TGTGCCAGCAGCAAGGGAATCGAAACTGAAGCTTTCTTT. It codes for CASSKGIETEAFF. Filled out from reference TRBV3-1 and TRBJ1-1, the complete variable domain reads DTAVSQTPKYLVTQMGNDKSIKCEQNLGHDTMYWYKQDSKKFLKIMFSYNNKELIINETVPNRFSPKSPDKAHLNLHINSLELGDSAVYFCASSKGIETEAFFGQGTRLTVV.

This clonotype was counted between two and nine times. The chain is built from TRBV12-3 or TRBV12-4 and TRBJ1-6; D not resolved. CDR3 length: 14 amino acids. Deletions cut 3 bases from V and 8 bases from J, with 11 bases between. CDR3 in DNA: TGTGCCAGCAGTTTGGGAGGGCGCTATTCACCCCTCCACTTT. Translated, it gives CASSLGGRYSPLHF.

V and J are TRBV5-1 and TRBJ1-2, with unresolved D. CDR3 length: 15 amino acids. Germline V gene data show CDR1 as SGHRS and CDR2 as YFSETQ. Trimming took 0 bases from V and 5 from J, leaving 14 bases between them. CDR3 sequence: CASSLAGSRAYGYTF. The CDR3 DNA reads as TGCGCCAGCAGCTTGGCCGGCTCAAGGGCATATGGCTACACCTTC.

The V gene is TRBV24-1, the J gene TRBJ2-1; 7 nucleotides line up with TRBD1. The CDR3 runs 15 residues. Per the germline V gene, CDR1 is KGHDR and CDR2 is SFDVKD. The trim removed 7 bases at V and 9 bases at J, leaving 14 bases unmatched. Here the CDR3 reads CATSSVFTGDTEQFF. CDR3 in DNA: TGTGCCACCAGCTCCGTTTTTACAGGGGATACTGAGCAGTTCTTC.

This chain connects TRBV7-9 to TRBJ1-5, with TRBD1 matching 7 bases. The CDR3 totals 17 residues. From germline, CDR1 is SEHNR and CDR2 FQNEAQ (reference sequence). J lost 0 bases, V lost 5 bases, and 10 bases had no gene match. The CDR3 spells CASSPQGPPYSNQPQHF. The DNA of the CDR3 is TGTGCCAGCAGCCCACAGGGGCCGCCTTATAGCAATCAGCCCCAGCATTTT.

The genes are TRBV20-1 and TRBJ2-6; TRBD1 matches at 9 bases. Trimming at V came to 0 bases and at J to 0 bases, leaving 15 bases not matched to a gene. The CDR3 spans 21 residues. CDR1 and CDR2 (germline): DFQATT, SNEGSKA (reference sequence). The CDR3 DNA reads as TGCAGTGCTAGAGATCTCAGATGGGGACAGGGAACATCCTCTGGGGCCAACGTCCTGACTTTC. Translation gives CSARDLRWGQGTSSGANVLTF.

The chain has TRBV6-6 and TRBJ1-2; TRBD1 matches at 7 bases. Trimming cost V 5 bases and J 5 bases; bases outside gene matches: 8. The CDR3 has 14 residues. From germline, CDR1 is MNHNY and CDR2 SVGAGI (reference sequence). CDR3 coding DNA: TGTGCCAGCAGTCCCCCCTCAGGGGGTTATGGCTACACCTTC. It translates to CASSPPSGGYGYTF.

This clonotype has a handful of counts. This rearrangement joins TRBV29-1 to TRBJ1-4, with TRBD1 as a possible D gene (6 bases). Germline-derived CDR1 and CDR2 are SQVTM and ANQGSEA. The V end was cut by 4 bases, the J end by 3 bases, with 12 bases between. The CDR3 has 14 amino acids. The CDR3 loop reads CSVGEGGSNEKLFF. The CDR3 coding sequence is TGCAGCGTTGGTGAGGGGGGCTCTAATGAAAAACTGTTTTTT.

In this sample, this clonotype turned up a few times. The chain carries TRBV2 and TRBJ2-1, with TRBD1 matching over 7 bases. V lost 6 bases to trimming and J lost 8 bases; unmatched junction nucleotides: 10. The germline V gene has CDR1 SNHLY and CDR2 FYNNEI. CDR3 length: 14 residues. The CDR3 region has the DNA TGTGCCAGCAGACCCCCCCTAGGGGGCGATGAGCAGTTCTTC. Residues: CASRPPLGGDEQFF.

This clonotype was picked up a small number of times. This chain uses TRBV7-6 with TRBJ1-1; D is ambiguous. Germline lookup yields CDR1 SGHVS and CDR2 FNYEAQ. The CDR3 contains 13 residues. Between the trimmed V and J ends, which lost 5 bases and 0 bases, there was a span of 7 bases. The CDR3 loop reads CASSPQLNTEAFF. The CDR3 region has the DNA TGTGCCAGCAGCCCACAGTTGAACACTGAAGCTTTCTTT.